This T cell receptor (beta chain) was sequenced for a study of shared clonotypes between healthy human individuals. The wider study: The cohort had a couple of women and a few men, ages 18 to 49.

V was pared by 5 bases and J by 4 bases, with 16 bases between. CDR3 length: 15 residues. Germline CDR1 reads MDHEN; CDR2 reads SYDVKM. About this clone itself: Its antigen is not known.

Each cell subset's genomic DNA was divided evenly among several immunoSEQ plates. In the sorted-subset replicate PCRs, 200 ng DNA, around 30,000 T cell genomes, was used. Method: immunoSEQ multiplex PCR; TCRdb's copy keeps in-frame clones and lacks some. The table records more than 2 million clones, 95% of them present only once. Study-wide findings and caveats: The study sampled only blood, and tissue repertoires likely differ.

This sequence originates from a man aged 18 to 29 in good health. This rearrangement joins TRBV28 to TRBJ2-3, with D possibly being TRBD2 (6 bases). Specimen: naive CD4+ T cells sorted from blood. Subset denoted: CD45RA+ positively selected. CDR3 loop: CASSPRLGAADTQYF. Here the CDR3 DNA reads TGTGCCAGCAGTCCCAGACTAGGCGCGGCAGATACGCAGTATTTT.